Given below is one TCR beta chain in context. This sample is part of a study of shared clonotypes between healthy human individuals. Study context: CD4 naive and memory got three plates each, CD8 naive two, CD8 memory one.

V shed 2 bases, J shed 1 base, and the junction held 11 bases outside the gene matches. There are 18 residues in the CDR3. In germline, CDR1 is MNHEY, CDR2 SMNVEV (reference sequence). Produced via immunoSEQ multiplex PCR; TCRdb's table is partial and in-frame only. The data contain roughly 300,000 clones, around 70% of them singletons. The sample was memory CD4+ T cells sorted from blood. The subset: CD45RA-negative fraction. The TCR sequence derives from a man younger than 45 in good health. This chain joins TRBV27 and TRBJ2-4; 7 bases align to TRBD2. CDR3 bases: TGTGCCAGCAGTTTAAGAGGGAGGGATTGGTTCGCCAAAAACATTCAGTACTTC. Its protein product is CASSLRGRDWFAKNIQYF.